The subject of this entry is one T cell receptor (beta chain). In its sample, this clonotype was seen a few times. The clone's antigen remains unknown. No much larger clone is present one base from it, and per-base qualities are unavailable. Peripheral blood CD8+ and CD4+ T cells from healthy donors, Susac syndrome patients and multiple sclerosis patients were profiled by high-throughput TCR beta sequencing. Multiple sclerosis controls were treatment-naive patients with stable or active relapsing-remitting disease fulfilling revised McDonald criteria. Bulk CD8+ and CD4+ T cells were purified magnetically by negative isolation, whereas CD8+ TEMRA cells were enriched by FACS. Blood was collected in EDTA tubes and processed within 24 hours, with PBMCs isolated through density gradient centrifugation. PBMCs intended for TCR sequencing were cryopreserved in liquid nitrogen and thawed later in a water bath at 37 degrees C. The sorted or isolated CD4+, CD8+ and CD8+ TEMRA cells had a purity of 90% or higher.

This entry belongs to a study of CD8 T cells in Susac syndrome (dated by TCRdb to about 2019). Context from the whole study: Repertoire sequencing was used to test whether CD8+ T cell activation and differentiation in Susac syndrome was antigen driven. CD8+ T cell repertoire clonality was compared between more than 9 healthy donors, some 14 Susac syndrome patients and fewer than 19 multiple sclerosis patients.

Findings and caveats that apply to the study as a whole: The number of individuals in the TCR sequencing and HLA analysis was recognized as being relatively small.

RNA was extracted using the RNeasy kit, and about 0.45 to 1 microgram was reverse transcribed with random hexamers. TCR beta CDR3 regions were amplified with the immunoSEQ multiplex PCR assay covering 54 Vbeta and 13 Jbeta segments. PCR amplification bias was corrected by using a synthetic template baseline for primer optimization and computational correction. As for how the authors treated the data: Only productive sequences were kept, with reads annotated to V, D and J genes according to IMGT and analyzed in immunoSEQ Analyzer. To calculate clonality, Shannon entropy was normalized by log2 of the number of productive unique sequences and then subtracted from one. Public and private clones were assessed among the 100 most prevalent clones of each patient and control. Clones were defined as Susac-specific when absent from the healthy and MS cohorts, from about 970 published viral clones and from other ImmuneACCESS disease sequences. TCRdb reworked the public reads: Q25 trimming with fastp, MiXCR clone assembly, productive beta chains retained. Rows with one shared CDR3 protein collapse into an entry with the most common genes and DNA. The V and J calls follow TCRdb's processing rather than the paper's. A total of 400,000 to 550,000 distinct CDR3 sequences appear in this sample, approximately 85% of them only once. Approximately 0.11% of the sample is taken by the ten largest.

Including the terminal cysteine and phenylalanine, the CDR3 comprises 18 residues. Of the read, only the CDR3 DNA is kept; its 54 bases are in frame from base 1. V and J are trimmed by 6 bases and 4 bases, and the gene matches miss 17 bases of the junction. The rearrangement combines TRBV12-3 or TRBV12-4 with TRBJ2-2; 7 middle bases align to TRBD2. The TCR sequence derives from a human donor with multiple sclerosis. What was sequenced was CD8+ T cells from PBMCs. The nucleotide sequence reads as follows: TGTGCCAGCAGACCCCGAAGATCCCTAGCGGCTACCACCGGGGAGCTGTTTTTT. This sequence encodes CASRPRRSLAATTGELFF.